This T cell receptor (beta chain) was sequenced in a study of cytomegalovirus exposure and HLA in healthy donors (dated by TCRdb to the late 2010s). Describing the broader study: An earlier analysis of approximately 640 of the donors reported 250 to 300 Gb of sequence data and about 100 million unique TCR beta sequences from about 200 million T cells. An early release covering roughly 580 HLA-typed donors comprised about 300 gigabases of sequencing data and tens of millions of unique TCR sequences. Of the 398 genotyped donors, roughly 80% fell in the genetic ancestry cluster associated with self-reported Caucasian donors. The study aimed to test whether signatures of past pathogen exposure could be identified by cataloging public T cell receptors. The study profiled the T cell repertoires of fewer than 850 subjects by immunosequencing and related them to cytomegalovirus serostatus. Along with the roughly 710-subject first cohort, a separate validation cohort of over a hundred different subjects was used. High-throughput TCR immunosequencing, statistical association of individual TCRs with disease status, and machine learning were combined to predict cytomegalovirus infection status. To study patterns of TCR occurrence, a later analysis re-analyzed previously published TCR beta repertoires from several hundred donors and added high-resolution HLA genotyping. In the later analysis, no new phenotypic data were used to find candidate immune exposures; instead, reliance was placed on TCR beta sequences and their occurrence across donors. In an earlier analysis of several hundred of the donors, high-throughput TCR beta sequencing was used to judge whether each TCR beta V gene segment behaved as functional or pseudogenic. Donor age, sex, ethnicity and CMV serostatus were compiled together with the repertoire data. A later genetic analysis used genome-wide SNP genotypes for about three fifths of the 666 donors, treating that subset as a discovery cohort. All discovery cohort repertoires had been generated on a single sequencing platform. Both class I and class II loci were covered by HLA typing, at four-digit resolution. The number of typed donors differed by locus: 629-630 for A, B, C, DRB1 and DQB1; 500 to 550 for DQA1; approximately 600 for DPA1; and roughly 470 for DPB1. Several DR-DQ haplotypes were treated as single units for association and clustering because of strong linkage in the cohort. On average, about 200,000 unique TCR beta nucleotide sequences were sequenced per donor among several hundred genotyped donors of the cohort, with 15% to 20% of those sequences being non-productive.

Overall study results and their limits: In both the original and validation cohorts, the classifier was reported to diagnose cytomegalovirus status with high specificity and sensitivity. Most CMV-associated TCR beta chains appeared to be HLA-restricted in a later analysis, and the HLA associations seemed to be driven largely by CMV exposure. Because some donors lacked HLA typing at each locus, the association tests relied only on the typed subset. In the study, approximately 160 TCR beta chains were listed as associated with cytomegalovirus. A further reported finding was that TCR beta sequences accurately predicted the HLA-A and HLA-B alleles for most subjects in the first cohort. According to a later analysis, TCR association rates differed among HLA loci, with DRB1 alleles showing the most associated TCRs and HLA-C alleles showing the fewest. Broadly in line with IMGT annotations, most TCR beta V segments showed up in productive rearrangements about 87% or about 30% of the time in an earlier analysis of a few hundred of the donors. The sequencing pipeline was judged likely to have produced a cluster of highly shared sequence variants as a technical artifact. For the cohort, immune exposure information was limited to CMV serostatus. The presence/absence analyses assumed that sequencing depth was roughly uniform across donors, and that assumption may not be true. Assigning TCR associations to individual alleles was difficult when HLA alleles, especially DR and DQ, strongly co-occurred. In a later genetic analysis, fewer N-insertions in productive TCRs were reported among donors in an Asian-associated ancestry cluster than the roughly 700-donor mean. In a later genetic analysis, a missense DCLRE1C variant was associated with V-gene and J-gene trimming of TCR beta chains, and the association was replicated in an independent cohort. In vitro tests confirmed that a few of the cytomegalovirus-associated TCR beta chains recognize cytomegalovirus antigens. Around 16 rarely observed V segments, including chromosome 9 orphons, were excluded from the earlier analysis of approximately 600 of the donors because counts were too low. The 87-base-pair reads could not distinguish some IMGT-functional V segments, including TRBV6-2 and TRBV6-3, so those segments were excluded. Only TCR beta chains were sequenced in this cohort, and the absence of alpha or paired-chain data limited detectable features. Most TCR sequences were seen in very few donors, while some public TCRs were found in many individuals. It was suggested by the authors that the approach could potentially be generalized to other disease states and immunological phenotypes. A later analysis found that HLA-associated TCR beta chains were more clonally expanded and had lower generation probabilities than equally common non-associated chains. In a later analysis, 15,000 to 20,000 TCR beta sequences were associated with specific HLA alleles at a false discovery rate of 0.05. Linkage disequilibrium might explain the correlated functional status among segregating V segments, but an unknown experimental factor could not be excluded. Several of the top co-occurrence clusters appeared to be linked to parvovirus B19, influenza, CMV and Epstein-Barr virus, according to a later analysis.

The cohort was made up of about 670 healthy bone marrow donors. All cohort members were sampled while nominally healthy, although unrecorded immune exposures were likely present. The donor tested CMV seronegative and was one of the 352 seronegative cohort members. A peripheral blood sample was provided by each donor, and peripheral blood mononuclear cells were used for TCR beta sequencing. The Qiagen DNeasy Blood Extraction Kit was used to extract genomic DNA from the blood cell samples. The library came from the immunoSEQ multiplex PCR assay. For the multiplex PCR, a mixture combining 60 forward primers for TCR Vbeta segments and 13 reverse primers for TCR Jbeta segments was used. The CDR3 region of rearranged TCR beta genes was amplified from genomic DNA by a multiplex PCR assay. On the Illumina HiSeq System, the amplified TCR beta libraries were sequenced as 87-base-pair reads. As for the original processing: A later analysis counted 65 million to 90 million unique TCR beta chains across the 500 to 850 repertoires, and roughly 11 million of these chains were shared by at least two donors. Raw reads were error-corrected and collapsed into unique sequences by a nearest-neighbor algorithm in which closely related sequences were merged to remove PCR and sequencing errors. Alignment of CDR3 sequences to IMGT reference sequences was used to assign V, D and J gene segments. Each retained sequence needed at least a six-nucleotide match to both a V gene segment and a J gene segment. A rearrangement was called productive if the CDR3 had no stop codons and remained in frame with V and J, and every other rearrangement was called non-productive. CDR3 was defined according to IMGT convention as the region running from the second conserved V-encoded cysteine to the conserved J-encoded phenylalanine. The earlier analysis of about 560 of the donors excluded any sequence lacking an unambiguous match to a single V gene segment. An earlier analysis of just under 600 of the donors called V segments functional above 56.7% productive rearrangements and segregating when the between-donor standard deviation exceeded 5%. A statistical classification framework was built to diagnose cytomegalovirus status from the catalog of TCR beta chain sequences. A later analysis assigned V and J genes by comparing TCR nucleotide sequences with IMGT/GENE-DB human TR gene sequences. A later analysis assigned CDR3 sequences and most-parsimonious VDJ recombination scenarios with the TCRdist pipeline. In a later analysis, each TCR beta chain was defined by its CDR3 amino acid sequence together with its V-gene family, and reads lacking a unique V-gene family were excluded. To address suspected cross-contamination and a sequencing artifact, a later analysis removed a few hundred highly shared, low-generation-probability nucleotide sequences. In a later analysis, a clonal expansion index for each public chain was calculated from normalized within-repertoire ranks of inferred template counts. In a later analysis, generation probabilities were computed with a VDJ recombination model fitted to out-of-frame rearrangements, and the resulting probabilities were checked against IGoR. In a later analysis, hypergeometric tests were used to score TCR-TCR, TCR-HLA and TCR-CMV co-occurrence, with a repertoire-size bias correction applied to TCR pairs. To estimate false discovery rates, a later analysis permuted the HLA or CMV assignments 20 times. In a later analysis, co-occurring TCRs were grouped with DBSCAN, and TCRdist sequence similarity was added when clustering was performed within HLA-allele-positive subsets. Co-occurrence clustering excluded repertoires with fewer than 30,000 or more than 120,000 public chains, plus five with anomalous nucleotide sharing. TCRdb retrieved this table from immuneACCESS and kept in-frame rearrangements only. Not all clones are present; in checked studies, unresolved V genes account for under half, and no reason is known for the remainder. Clone size and the V and J calls come from that table; the DNA yielded D and trimming. This sample gives around 140,000 clones in total; approximately 80% of them show up just once. The ten largest clonotypes hold more than 1.1% of the sample.

Including cysteine and phenylalanine, the CDR3 has 15 amino acids. Of the read, only the CDR3 DNA is kept; its 45 bases are in frame from base 1. V loses 6 bases at its end and J loses 2 bases; junction bases beyond the gene matches: 5. The germline V gene provides CDR1 MNHNS and CDR2 SASEGT. For this clone: Its antigen has not been determined. No base quality information exists; no much larger clone differs at one position.

The receptor's source is a woman in her thirties or forties in good health and CMV-seronegative. The sequence joins TRBV6-1 to TRBJ1-4, with 8 central nucleotides matching TRBD1. The specimen was PBMCs. The DNA is as follows: TGTGCCAGCAGCGATACAGGGGGGACTAATGAAAAACTGTTTTTT. The resulting protein is CASSDTGGTNEKLFF.